This T cell receptor beta chain was sequenced in a study of T cell repertoires in cytomegalovirus infection. TCRdb re-derived calls from the reads in MiXCR, one entry per CDR3 protein. This table holds more than 400,000 distinct CDR3 sequences, more than 20% found once. On this clonotype itself: The antigen remains unidentified.

CDR1 is MNHNS, CDR2 SASEGT, per germline. This CDR3 comprises 16 residues. V lost 6 bases to trimming and J lost 4 bases; unmatched junction nucleotides: 6. Findings of the study overall: HLA-C-restricted CMV clonotypes gave the most frequent clonotype in two of eight donors. There were carriers of CMV plus the relevant HLA, and cumulative public TCR beta family frequency identified them.

V is TRBV6-1 and J is TRBJ2-4; 13 nucleotides agree with TRBD2. Sequencing was done on a sample of PBMCs. The clonotype comes from a human donor in good health (CMV status not recorded). Some clones in this sample may be carry-over from other donors' samples. CDR3 in amino acids: CASSGGLAGVKNIQYF. CDR3 DNA: TGTGCCAGCAGCGGAGGACTAGCGGGAGTGAAAAACATTCAGTACTTC.